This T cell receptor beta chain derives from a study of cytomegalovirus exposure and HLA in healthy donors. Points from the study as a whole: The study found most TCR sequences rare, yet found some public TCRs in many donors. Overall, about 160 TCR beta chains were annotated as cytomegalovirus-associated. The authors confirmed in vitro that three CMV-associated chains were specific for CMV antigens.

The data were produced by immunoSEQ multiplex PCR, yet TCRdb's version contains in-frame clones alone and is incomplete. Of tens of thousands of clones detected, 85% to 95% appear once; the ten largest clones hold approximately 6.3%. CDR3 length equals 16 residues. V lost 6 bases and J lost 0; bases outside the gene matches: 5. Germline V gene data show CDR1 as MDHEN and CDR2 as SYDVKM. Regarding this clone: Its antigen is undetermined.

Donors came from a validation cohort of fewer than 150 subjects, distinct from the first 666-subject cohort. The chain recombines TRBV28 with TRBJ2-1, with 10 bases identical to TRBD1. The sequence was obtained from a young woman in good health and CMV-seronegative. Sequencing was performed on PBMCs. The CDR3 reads CASRGQGPGSYNEQFF. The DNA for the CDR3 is TGTGCCAGCAGGGGACAGGGGCCAGGCTCCTACAATGAGCAGTTCTTC.